This T cell receptor beta chain was recovered during a study of shared clonotypes between healthy human individuals. General study points: The low donor count limited represented genetic and exposure-history diversity. The study found lower generation probabilities in non-shared clonotypes than in those shared by all four donors. Estimated richness values were generally larger in naive subsets than in memory subsets.

Turning to this clone: Its specificity is not known.

CDR3 length equals 14 residues. V was clipped by 2 bases and J by 13 bases, with 17 bases between them. Per the germline V gene, CDR1 is MDHEN and CDR2 is SYDVKM. Replicate PCRs run on sorted subsets employed 200 ng DNA, some 33,000 T cell genomes. The method was immunoSEQ multiplex PCR; TCRdb's version includes in-frame clones alone and lacks a portion of them. The table records a few million clones, around 92% of them present only once. Sequencing was carried out using naive CD4+ T cells from PBMCs. This sample's subset: CD45RA+ positively selected. The genes are TRBV28 and TRBJ1-4, with D possibly being TRBD1 (5 bases). The TCR was taken from a man aged 18 to 29 in good health. Some clones in this sample may be carry-over from other donors' samples. The CDR3 region is CASSLRGVRFRLFF. CDR3 in DNA: TGTGCCAGCAGTTTAAGGGGTGTACGTTTTAGACTGTTTTTT.